This T cell receptor (beta chain) was recovered during a study of blood T cell repertoires in COVID-19. Study background: Sites across the United States, Italy and Spain contributed samples from acute and convalescent COVID-19. T cells, B-cell-depleted T cells, or PBMCs provided the cDNA or gDNA that served as material.

CDR1 is LGHDT, CDR2 YNNKEL, per germline (reference sequence). CDR3 size: 17 residues. The V end lost 1 base, the J end lost 4 bases, and 19 bases lay between the germline ends. The method was immunoSEQ multiplex PCR; TCRdb's version includes in-frame clones alone and lacks a portion of them. The data hold around 190,000 clones, with 80% observed a single time. The sequence came from a man between 60 and 75 years old with acute or convalescent COVID-19. Material: peripheral blood. The chain is built from TRBV3-1 (or the pseudogene TRBV3-2) and TRBJ1-2, with a weak D call TRBD1 (5 bases). The CDR3 DNA sequence: TGTGCCAGCAGCCAAGCGGTCAGGGACGGGAGAGCCTATGGCTACACCTTC. It yields the protein CASSQAVRDGRAYGYTF.